This passage covers 27 T cell receptor beta chains from one sample sequenced in a study of breast tumors, draining lymph nodes, adjacent tissues (dated by TCRdb to between 2015 and 2016). Library preparation employed multiplex PCR. The sequencer was an Illumina HiSeq 2000. TCRdb cleaned the public reads at Q25 with fastp, built clones with MiXCR and kept in-frame beta chains. Each record represents a unique CDR3 protein, reported with the most common genes and DNA among its rows. The sample data list approximately 230,000 distinct CDR3 sequences, and about 34% of these were observed just once. The ten largest clones add up to roughly 3.5% of the sample. The lymph node samples were taken from the axillary draining lymph nodes of breast cancer patients. Sequencing was done on a sample of axillary lymph node tissue. Source of these receptors: a female donor with breast cancer. Some clones in this sample may be carry-over from other donors' samples.

With regard to this clonotype: A much larger clone is a single base away; this may be a read error. The V and J genes are TRBV11-3 and TRBJ2-2, with TRBD2 matching 11 bases. This CDR3 has 17 residues. Per the germline V gene, CDR1 is SGHNT and CDR2 is YENEEA. The V and J ends lost 5 bases and 3 bases, in that order; junction bases with no gene match: 8. The CDR3 reads CASSATSGTWDTGELFF. The CDR3 bases are TGTGCCAGCAGCGCGACTAGCGGGACATGGGACACCGGGGAGCTGTTTTTT.

In its sample, this clonotype was seen many times. This chain links TRBV7-8 with TRBJ2-3, with TRBD1 identical over 8 bases. Germline V gene data show CDR1 as SGHVS and CDR2 as FQNEAQ. V was clipped by 2 bases and J by 10 bases; unmatched bases: 11. The length of the CDR3 is 15 residues. CDR3 DNA sequence: TGTGCCAGCAGCTTAATGGACAGGGTTGTGTTTGCGCAGTATTTT. It encodes CASSLMDRVVFAQYF.

This clonotype came up many times. The chain is built from TRBV12-3 or TRBV12-4 and TRBJ1-2; D might be TRBD1 (5 bases). The CDR3 is 14 residues long. V dropped 7 bases and J dropped 8 bases, with 20 bases sitting between them. CDR3 bases: TGTGCCAGCATCCTAACCGGGACGGCTATGGGCTACACCTTC. Translating it yields CASILTGTAMGYTF.

The sample holds many counts of this clonotype. The chain couples TRBV10-3 to TRBJ2-5, with TRBD2 identical over 9 bases. This CDR3 is built from 16 residues. V dropped 6 bases and J dropped 0; count of bases not matched to a gene: 8. Germline CDR1 reads ENHRY; CDR2 reads SYGVKD. The CDR3 DNA is TGTGCCATCAGGGCGGGCGGGAGGGCCGACCAAGAGACCCAGTACTTC. The encoded protein is CAIRAGGRADQETQYF.

This clonotype was counted many times. This chain joins TRBV30 and TRBJ2-7; 7 bases line up with TRBD2. The CDR3 is 11 residues long. In germline, CDR1 is GTSNPN, CDR2 SVGIG (reference sequence). V lost 2 bases to trimming and J lost 7 bases; unmatched junction nucleotides: 2. Written as DNA, the CDR3 is TGTGCCTGGAGTCTAGCGGCAGAGCAGTACTTC. As protein: CAWSLAAEQYF.

For this clonotype: A single base separates this from a much larger clone, so it may be a read error. The chain uses TRBV5-6 and TRBJ2-7, with 10 bases fitting TRBD1. Germline V gene lookup returns CDR1 SGHDT and CDR2 YYEEEE. This CDR3 is 16 amino acids long. CDR3 in amino acids: CAGSLGPGQGRYEQYF. Here the CDR3 DNA reads TGTGCCGGCAGCTTGGGACCGGGACAGGGGCGCTACGAGCAGTACTTC.

The V and J genes are TRBV7-2 and TRBJ1-2; D not resolved. Germline values: CDR1 SGHTA, CDR2 FQGNSA. CDR3 length: 13 residues. The V end lost 6 bases, the J end lost 11 bases, and 19 bases lay between the germline ends. The CDR3, as DNA: TGTGCCAGCAGTCACGGACGGGGTCTTGGTTACACCTTC. This sequence encodes CASSHGRGLGYTF.

In this sample, this clonotype turned up many times. This chain joins TRBV27 and TRBJ2-5; TRBD1 matches at 11 bases. The ends lost 5 bases at V and 2 bases at J; junction bases unmatched: 7. Germline CDR1 is MNHEY and CDR2 is SMNVEV (reference sequence). CDR3 size: 16 residues. CDR3 in DNA: TGTGCCAGCAGTCAACTGGGACAGGGGGGGCAAGAGACCCAGTACTTC. Its translation is CASSQLGQGGQETQYF.

In its sample, this clonotype was seen a few times. This sequence joins TRBV2 and TRBJ1-1; D not certain. Germline V gives CDR1 SNHLY, CDR2 FYNNEI. V dropped 2 bases and J dropped 1 base, with 14 bases sitting between them. The CDR3 has 16 amino acids. In nucleotides, the CDR3 is TGTGCCAGCAGTGAATTCGTTTTCGGTGGGAACACTGAAGCTTTCTTT. Residues: CASSEFVFGGNTEAFF.

V gene TRBV24-1 combines with J gene TRBJ2-1; TRBD2 agrees at 14 bases. The CDR3 covers 22 residues. J lost 6 bases, V lost 12 bases, and 30 bases had no gene match. Germline lookup yields CDR1 KGHDR and CDR2 SFDVKD. In nucleotides, the CDR3 is TGTGCCCGGCCCGAAGTACTGCTCGTAGGACCCCCGGGACTAGCGGGAGCCAATGAGCAGTTCTTC. It encodes CARPEVLLVGPPGLAGANEQFF.

This clonotype has a count of ten or more. The chain is built from TRBV20-1 and TRBJ2-1; TRBD2 matches 10 bases. CDR1 and CDR2 (germline): DFQATT, SNEGSKA (reference sequence). Trimming removed 5 bases from V and 5 bases from J; junction bases left unmatched: 12. The CDR3 loop spans 16 amino acids. The CDR3 spells CSAPFPLGLADNEQFF. DNA of the CDR3: TGCAGTGCTCCTTTCCCCCTCGGACTAGCGGACAATGAGCAGTTCTTC.

This clonotype occurred many times. The chain couples TRBV20-1 to TRBJ2-1, with D possibly being TRBD2 (6 bases). CDR1 and CDR2 (germline): DFQATT, SNEGSKA (reference sequence). V was pared by 1 base and J by 3 bases, with 13 bases between. The CDR3 consists of 15 residues. DNA for the CDR3: TGCAGTGCTAGAGCCGGGGACGGGAGCTACAATGAGCAGTTCTTC. It encodes CSARAGDGSYNEQFF.

This clonotype was seen repeatedly, ten times or more. The chain has TRBV7-2 and TRBJ1-2; D is ambiguous. The CDR3 is made up of 11 amino acids. With 4 bases removed from V and 4 bases from J, the gap between germline ends came to 4 bases. Germline loops: CDR1 SGHTA, CDR2 FQGNSA. The CDR3 sequence: CASSYSYGYTF. In DNA form, the CDR3 reads TGTGCCAGCAGCTACAGCTATGGCTACACCTTC.

Comment on this clonotype: Its ends do not fully match the called genes, so a read error is possible. This chain connects TRBV14 to TRBJ2-7; TRBD1 agrees at 7 bases. Looked up from germline, CDR1 is SGHDN and CDR2 is FVKESK. The CDR3 runs to 14 residues. The CDR3 sequence is CASSKDRVKGEQYF. As DNA, the CDR3 is TGTGCCAGCAGCAAAGACAGGGTGAAGGGCGAGCAGTACTTC.

This clonotype was recorded at least ten times. The chain employs TRBV7-2 and TRBJ1-3; D is unresolved. This CDR3 region has 13 residues. The V gene lost 0 bases and the J gene lost 5 bases, with 5 bases spanning the gap. Germline V CDR1 and CDR2: SGHTA, FQGNSA. The CDR3 spells CASSLASRNTIYF. CDR3 sequence (DNA): TGTGCCAGCAGCTTAGCGTCGAGAAACACCATATATTTT.

This chain connects TRBV2 to TRBJ1-6; D may be TRBD1 (6 bases). The V gene's germline CDR1 is SNHLY and CDR2 FYNNEI. The CDR3 is made up of 19 amino acids. Trimming shortened V by 0 bases and J by 7 bases, and 22 bases separated the two germline ends. CDR3 bases: TGTGCCAGCAGTGAAGCGCGGCAGGCGGGGGCAAACAGGAATTCACCCCTCCACTTT. Translated: CASSEARQAGANRNSPLHF.

This clonotype was recorded at least ten times. The V and J genes are TRBV9 and TRBJ2-2, with 9 positions matching TRBD2. Per germline, CDR1 SGDLS and CDR2 YYNGEE. Trimming took 0 bases from V and 4 from J; bases not matched to a gene: 7. This CDR3 comprises 17 residues. CDR3 region: CASSVDGGRAGTGELFF. The CDR3 nucleotides are TGTGCCAGCAGCGTAGATGGCGGGAGGGCCGGCACCGGGGAGCTGTTTTTT.

V and J are TRBV11-3 and TRBJ1-5, with a tentative D call TRBD1 (5 bases). The V and J ends lost 4 bases and 5 bases respectively, with 12 bases between them. Looked up from germline, CDR1 is SGHNT and CDR2 is YENEEA. The CDR3 length is 14 residues. The CDR3 spells CASSSEAGDQPQHF. CDR3 sequence (DNA): TGTGCCAGCAGCTCCGAAGCGGGGGATCAGCCCCAGCATTTT.

Comments on this clonotype: One end of the junction fails to match germline, which may point to a read error. The V gene is TRBV9, the J gene TRBJ2-5; maybe TRBD2 (5 bases). CDR1 is SGDLS and CDR2 is YYNGEE in the germline V gene. This CDR3 contains 15 residues. The CDR3 coding sequence is TGTGCCAGCAGCGTAGATCCGGGGAGTCGAGAGACCCCGTACTTC. The encoded protein is CASSVDPGSRETPYF.

The chain joins TRBV24-1 to TRBJ1-2; 8 positions match TRBD1. V shed 4 bases, J shed 8 bases, and the junction held 5 bases outside the gene matches. The germline CDR1 and CDR2 sequences are KGHDR and SFDVKD. This CDR3 is built from 13 residues. The CDR3 loop is CATSETGARGYTF. The CDR3 nucleotides read TGTGCCACCAGTGAGACAGGGGCTAGGGGCTACACCTTC.

This rearrangement joins TRBV7-2 to TRBJ2-1, with 9 bases matching TRBD1. The J segment lost 4 bases and the V segment lost 0 bases, leaving 1 base of the junction unmatched. The CDR3 extends over 15 amino acids. Germline V gene data show CDR1 as SGHTA and CDR2 as FQGNSA. The CDR3 here is CASSLATGGYNEQFF. In DNA, the CDR3 is TGTGCCAGCAGCTTAGCGACAGGGGGATACAATGAGCAGTTCTTC.

In its sample, this clonotype was seen many times. The V gene is TRBV12-3 or TRBV12-4, the J gene TRBJ2-1; weak D call: TRBD2 (5 bases). The V end was cut by 3 bases, the J end by 3 bases, with 12 bases between. The CDR3 is 15 residues long. The CDR3 nucleotides read TGTGCCAGCAGTTTTGTGGGAGTTGGCTACAATGAGCAGTTCTTC. Protein product: CASSFVGVGYNEQFF.

This clonotype came up many times. The gene calls are TRBV14 and TRBJ2-1; D might be TRBD1 (6 bases). Trimming shortened V by 5 bases and J by 10 bases, and 12 bases separated the two germline ends. The CDR3 is made up of 12 amino acids. Germline V gives CDR1 SGHDN, CDR2 FVKESK. CDR3 region: CASSDYRAEQFF. For the CDR3, the DNA is TGTGCCAGCAGCGATTACAGGGCCGAGCAGTTCTTC.

Ten or more counts support this clonotype. The chain couples TRBV2 to TRBJ2-3; 8 bases match TRBD1. V dropped 3 bases and J dropped 3; count of bases not matched to a gene: 5. CDR1 SNHLY and CDR2 FYNNEI come from the germline V gene. The CDR3 is 15 residues long. This chain's CDR3 is CASSDRGLGTDTQYF. Written as DNA, the CDR3 is TGTGCCAGCAGTGACAGGGGGCTCGGGACAGATACGCAGTATTTT. The full variable domain, in which reference TRBV2 and TRBJ2-3 provide the parts outside the CDR3, is EPEVTQTPSHQVTQMGQEVILRCVPISNHLYFYWYRQILGQKVEFLVSFYNNEISEKSEIFDDQFSVERPDGSNFTLKIRSTKLEDSAMYFCASSDRGLGTDTQYFGPGTRLTVL.

This clonotype came up many times. The chain joins TRBV6-5 to TRBJ2-1; weak D call: TRBD2 (5 bases). V lost 6 bases and J lost 3, with 12 bases in between. Germline loops: CDR1 MNHEY, CDR2 SVGAGI. The CDR3 has 14 residues. The CDR3 protein is CASSLSEYYNEQFF. CDR3 nucleotides: TGTGCCAGCAGCCTTAGCGAGTACTACAATGAGCAGTTCTTC.

Many counts were recorded for this clonotype. The J gene is TRBJ2-2, the V gene TRBV9; D assignment may be TRBD1 or TRBD2 (5 bases each). Germline V CDR1 and CDR2: SGDLS, YYNGEE. Trimming took off 4 bases at V and 6 bases at J, with 16 bases between the two ends. The CDR3 consists of 15 residues. The CDR3 is CASSTYGTSSGELFF. In nucleotides, the CDR3 is TGTGCCAGCAGCACCTACGGGACCTCCTCCGGGGAGCTGTTTTTT.

In this sample, this clonotype turned up many times. The rearrangement links TRBV10-3 to TRBJ2-1, with 11 bases fitting TRBD2. This CDR3 region has 18 residues. J lost 7 bases, V lost 6 bases, and 17 bases had no gene match. Germline CDR1 reads ENHRY; CDR2 reads SYGVKD. CDR3 in DNA: TGTGCCATCAGAGCGGGACTAGCGGTGAGAAATTTGGGGAATGAGCAGTTCTTC. It specifies CAIRAGLAVRNLGNEQFF.